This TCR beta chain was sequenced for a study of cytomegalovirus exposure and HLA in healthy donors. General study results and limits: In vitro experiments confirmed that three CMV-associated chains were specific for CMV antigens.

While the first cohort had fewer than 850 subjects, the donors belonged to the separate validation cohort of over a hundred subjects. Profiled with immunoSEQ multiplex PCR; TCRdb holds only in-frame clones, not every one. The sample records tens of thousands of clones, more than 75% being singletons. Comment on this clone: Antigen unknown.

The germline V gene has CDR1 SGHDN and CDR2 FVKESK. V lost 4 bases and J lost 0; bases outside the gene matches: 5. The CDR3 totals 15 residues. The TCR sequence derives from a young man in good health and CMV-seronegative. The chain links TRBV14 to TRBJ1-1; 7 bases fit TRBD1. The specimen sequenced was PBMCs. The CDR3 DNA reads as TGTGCCAGCAGCCCCAGACAGGGAGTGAACACTGAAGCTTTCTTT. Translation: CASSPRQGVNTEAFF.